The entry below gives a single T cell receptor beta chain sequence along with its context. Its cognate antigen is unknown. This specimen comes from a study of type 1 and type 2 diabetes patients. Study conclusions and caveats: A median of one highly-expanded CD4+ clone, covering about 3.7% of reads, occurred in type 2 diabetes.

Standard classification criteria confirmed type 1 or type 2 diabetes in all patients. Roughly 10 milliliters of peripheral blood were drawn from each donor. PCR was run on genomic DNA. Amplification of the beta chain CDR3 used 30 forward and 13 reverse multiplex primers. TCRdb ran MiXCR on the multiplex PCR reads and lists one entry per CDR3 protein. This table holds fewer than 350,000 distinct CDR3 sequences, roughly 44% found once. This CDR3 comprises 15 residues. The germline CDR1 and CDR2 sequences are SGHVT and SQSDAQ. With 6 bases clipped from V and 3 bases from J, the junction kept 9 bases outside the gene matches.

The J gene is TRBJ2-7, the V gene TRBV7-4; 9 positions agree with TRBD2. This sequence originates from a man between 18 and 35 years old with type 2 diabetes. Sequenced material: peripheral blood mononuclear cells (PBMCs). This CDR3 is CASSKSGGPVYEQYF. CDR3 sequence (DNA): TGTGCCAGCAGTAAGAGCGGGGGGCCCGTCTACGAGCAGTACTTC. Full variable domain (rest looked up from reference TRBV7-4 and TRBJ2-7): GAGVSQSPRYKVAKRGRDVALRCDSISGHVTLYWYRQTLGQGSEVLTYSQSDAQRDKSGRPSGRFSAERPERSVSTLKIQRTEQGDSAVYLCASSKSGGPVYEQYFGPGTRLTVT.